The clone carrying this T cell receptor beta chain was counted a single time. The antigen is unknown. The genomic DNA of each subset was split evenly across several immunoSEQ plates. The repertoire was sequenced with immunoSEQ multiplex PCR; TCRdb's copy has only in-frame clones and lacks some. Seen here are more than 2,000,000 clones, over 85% observed once, and the top ten hold around 0.4%. The sample belongs to a study of shared clonotypes between healthy human individuals. Across the study: The cohort comprised a couple of women and a few men. Their ages spanned 18 to 49 years.

This CDR3 comprises 16 residues. V lost 0 bases and J lost 5; bases outside the gene matches: 11. The germline V gene encodes CDR1 SGHRS and CDR2 YFSETQ. Findings and limits, study-wide: The study generally estimated greater richness for naive than memory subsets. Among four donors, roughly 5% of naive CD4 clonotypes were found in common.

The TCR sequence derives from a man younger than 35 in good health. Some clones in this sample may be carry-over from other donors' samples. Material for sequencing was naive CD4+ T cells from PBMCs. Subset of the sample: CD45RA+ positively selected. This chain joins TRBV5-1 and TRBJ2-7; 7 nucleotides align to TRBD2. Written as DNA, the CDR3 is TGCGCCAGCAGCTTGGGGATCGGCGGGAGAATAGACGAGCAGTACTTC. It specifies CASSLGIGGRIDEQYF.